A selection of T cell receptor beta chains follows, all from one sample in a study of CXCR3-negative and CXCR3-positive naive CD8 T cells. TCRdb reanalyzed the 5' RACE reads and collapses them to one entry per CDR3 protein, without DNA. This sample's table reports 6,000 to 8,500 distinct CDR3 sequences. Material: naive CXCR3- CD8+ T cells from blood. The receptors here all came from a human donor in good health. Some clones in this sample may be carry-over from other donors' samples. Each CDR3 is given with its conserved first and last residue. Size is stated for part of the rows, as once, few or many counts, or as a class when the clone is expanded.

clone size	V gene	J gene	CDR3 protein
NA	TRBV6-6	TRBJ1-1	CASSYDSIEAFF
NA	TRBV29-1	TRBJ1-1	CSVEVRGNTEAFF
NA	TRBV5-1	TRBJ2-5	CASRQAGGQETQYF
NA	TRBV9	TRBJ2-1	CASSPDGTSGTNEQFF
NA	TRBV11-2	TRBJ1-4	CASSITHRGSLAEKLFF
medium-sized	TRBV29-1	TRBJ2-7	CSVDAGANEQYF
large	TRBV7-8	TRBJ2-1	CASSLGDEQFF
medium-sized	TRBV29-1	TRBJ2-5	CSVEAPTSGRAMKTQYF
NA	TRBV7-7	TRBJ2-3	CASSPDPLPGTKGPDTQYF
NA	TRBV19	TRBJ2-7	CASSIRPDTSYEQYF
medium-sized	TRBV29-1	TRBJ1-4	CSGETGERLFF
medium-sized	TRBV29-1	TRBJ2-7	CSVGAGREQYF
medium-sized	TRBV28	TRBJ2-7	CASSTGQGAYEQYF
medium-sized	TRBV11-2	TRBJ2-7	CASSLVYYEQYF
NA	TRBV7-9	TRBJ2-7	CASSFPGQGVNEQYF
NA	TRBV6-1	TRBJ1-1	CASSFATGQASGREAFF
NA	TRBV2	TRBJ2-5	CASSETSTIKEETQYF
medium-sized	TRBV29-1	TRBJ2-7	CSAKARTSGSSYEQYF
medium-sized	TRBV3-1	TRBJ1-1	CASSQVSKNTEAFF
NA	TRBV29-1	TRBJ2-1	CSVDSDNEQFF
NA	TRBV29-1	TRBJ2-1	CSGRGQGAIYNEQFF
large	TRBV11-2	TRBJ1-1	CASSKTTPAEAFF
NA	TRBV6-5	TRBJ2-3	CASSYSSTDTQYF
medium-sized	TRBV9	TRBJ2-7	CASSVDQQGIYEQYF
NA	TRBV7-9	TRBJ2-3	CASSFHGGSTDTQYF
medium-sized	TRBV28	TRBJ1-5	CASSGEGQPQHF
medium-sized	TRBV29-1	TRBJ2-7	CSVEEGTASYEQYF
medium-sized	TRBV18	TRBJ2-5	CASSPPRAVGEETQYF
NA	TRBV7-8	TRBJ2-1	CASSLAGVIPYNEQFF
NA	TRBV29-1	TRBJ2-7	CSVEVESSYEQYF
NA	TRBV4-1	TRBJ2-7	CASSHWTGYEQYF
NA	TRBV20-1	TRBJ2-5	CSARDVGAGLETQYF
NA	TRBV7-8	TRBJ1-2	CASSLNEVGGYTF
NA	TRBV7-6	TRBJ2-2	CASRETGYTGELFF
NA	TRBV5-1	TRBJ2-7	CASSAERGASYEQYF
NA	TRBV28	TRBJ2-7	CASSFTGRPTYEQYF
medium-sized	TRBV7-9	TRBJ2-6	CASSLGGTGSGANVLTF
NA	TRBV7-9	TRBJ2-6	CAFAGANVLTF
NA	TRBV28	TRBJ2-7	CASSIDSYYEQYF
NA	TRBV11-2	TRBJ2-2	CASSLYWGDTGELFF
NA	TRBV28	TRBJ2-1	CASGLAGTYNEQFF
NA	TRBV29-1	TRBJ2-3	CSVQGRGLPDTQYF
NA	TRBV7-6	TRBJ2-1	CASRPSGGADNEQFF
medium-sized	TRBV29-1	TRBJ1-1	CSVESVSGRPSTEAFF
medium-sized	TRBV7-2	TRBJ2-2	CASSERGFRDGRETGELFF
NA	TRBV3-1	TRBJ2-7	CASSPYSGSSNEQYF
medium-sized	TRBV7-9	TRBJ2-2	CASSFGDRGLWNTGELFF
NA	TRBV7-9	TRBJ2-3	CASSLAMDTQYF
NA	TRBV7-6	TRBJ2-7	CASSLGSLYEQYF
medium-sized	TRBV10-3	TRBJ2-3	CAIRVRVSTDTQYF